The 31 T cell receptor beta chains reported below all come from one sample, sequenced in a study of human T cells and chemical hapten exposure. Time point meaning: patch test 1, 2 weeks after DPC sensitization. Treatment denoted: therapeutic diphenylcyclopropenone sensitization with weekly scalp DPC. One entry per CDR3 protein, called by TCRdb with MiXCR from the RACE reads. Seen here are roughly 200,000 distinct CDR3 sequences, around 20% observed once, and the top ten hold approximately 6.7%. Material: whole blood, obtained in connection with sensitization to the hapten diphenylcyclopropenone (DPC). The receptor source for this set is a woman in her forties or fifties with alopecia areata. Some clones in this sample may be carry-over from other donors' samples.

The chain links TRBV20-1 to TRBJ2-7; TRBD2 agrees at 9 bases. This CDR3 is 17 amino acids long. Germline-derived CDR1 and CDR2 are DFQATT and SNEGSKA (reference sequence). J lost 9 bases, V lost 6 bases, and 24 bases had no gene match. The CDR3 sequence: CSARLLAGDLGNFWQYF. DNA of the CDR3: TGCAGTGCCCGACTGTTAGCGGGAGATTTGGGCAATTTTTGGCAGTACTTC.

This chain links TRBV9 with TRBJ2-2; 12 positions match TRBD2. Germline CDR1 is SGDLS and CDR2 is YYNGEE. The CDR3 loop spans 15 amino acids. With 3 bases clipped from V and 4 bases from J, the junction kept 1 base outside the gene matches. CDR3 in DNA: TGTGCCAGCAGCGCACTAGCGGGGGGCACCGGGGAGCTGTTTTTT. It codes for CASSALAGGTGELFF.

V gene TRBV29-1 combines with J gene TRBJ1-2; TRBD1 might be the D (5 bases). CDR1 and CDR2 from the germline V gene are SQVTM and ANQGSEA. CDR3 length: 13 residues. The CDR3 bases are TGCAGTGTACCAGGGACTGCGATATATGGCTACACCTTC. It encodes CSVPGTAIYGYTF.

This clonotype appeared a few times. V usage is TRBV6-1 and J usage is TRBJ1-2; 7 positions agree with TRBD1. The CDR3 spans 14 residues. Germline CDR1 and CDR2: MNHNS and SASEGT. After removal of 7 bases from V and 0 bases from J, the junction contained 5 bases not matched to a gene. The CDR3 loop reads CASKGAAANYGYTF. CDR3 in DNA: TGTGCCAGCAAGGGGGCCGCAGCTAACTATGGCTACACCTTC.

The rearrangement uses TRBV12-3 or TRBV12-4 and TRBJ2-7; tentative D call: TRBD1 (5 bases). This CDR3 has 14 amino acids. V dropped 0 bases and J dropped 7 bases, with 13 bases sitting between them. Written as DNA, the CDR3 is TGTGCCAGCAGTTTAGCGCAAGGGGTGGGAGAGCAGTACTTC. Amino acids: CASSLAQGVGEQYF.

This clonotype has a handful of counts. This sequence joins TRBV5-1 and TRBJ1-2, with TRBD1 identical over 8 bases. CDR3 length: 13 residues. Germline V lookup: CDR1 SGHRS, CDR2 YFSETQ. V dropped 5 bases and J dropped 4; count of bases not matched to a gene: 4. This CDR3 reads CASRSGGIYGYTF. DNA for the CDR3: TGCGCCAGCAGGTCAGGGGGCATCTATGGCTACACCTTC. Full variable domain (outside the CDR3, taken from reference TRBV5-1 and TRBJ1-2): KAGVTQTPRYLIKTRGQQVTLSCSPISGHRSVSWYQQTPGQGLQFLFEYFSETQRNKGNFPGRFSGRQFSNSRSEMNVSTLELGDSALYLCASRSGGIYGYTFGSGTRLTVV.

This clonotype was detected only a few times. V and J are TRBV18 and TRBJ2-7; weak D call: TRBD2 (5 bases). There are 13 residues in the CDR3. The V end was cut by 3 bases, the J end by 7 bases, with 13 bases between. Germline V CDR1 and CDR2: KGHSH, LQKENI. The CDR3 DNA reads TGTGCCAGCTCACCCGCGGGCCTGGGGGAGCAGTACTTC. Amino acid sequence: CASSPAGLGEQYF.

Only a few counts were recorded for this clonotype. CDR3: CASSPRQNTEAFF. The DNA of the CDR3 is TGTGCCAGCAGCCCACGACAGAACACTGAAGCTTTCTTT. The chain recombines TRBV12-3 or TRBV12-4 with TRBJ1-1; D is unresolved. The CDR3 extends over 13 amino acids. Trimming pared 6 bases from V and 1 base from J, leaving 9 bases between.

This sequence joins TRBV6-1 and TRBJ2-1, with 13 bases aligning to TRBD2. Germline V lookup: CDR1 MNHNS, CDR2 SASEGT. This CDR3 has 16 amino acids. V trimming: 7 bases; J trimming: 0 bases; junction bases outside the gene matches: 3. The CDR3 reads CASTRLAGGSYNEQFF. The CDR3 nucleotides read TGTGCCAGCACCCGACTAGCGGGAGGCTCCTACAATGAGCAGTTCTTC.

This clonotype was counted a few times. The V and J genes are TRBV7-3 and TRBJ1-6; D might be TRBD1 (5 bases). The V gene's germline CDR1 is SGHTA and CDR2 FQGTGA. Deletions cut 3 bases from V and 6 bases from J, with 9 bases between. The CDR3 contains 14 residues. The DNA of the CDR3 is TGTGCCAGCAGCTTTCAGGGATCTAATTCACCCCTCCACTTT. Translated, it gives CASSFQGSNSPLHF.

The chain has TRBV5-1 and TRBJ2-5; no firm D call. Germline V gene data show CDR1 as SGHRS and CDR2 as YFSETQ. V was trimmed by 5 bases and J by 2 bases, leaving 10 bases between them. This CDR3 comprises 13 residues. The CDR3 DNA sequence: TGCGCCAGCAGAAACTTCGGGCAAGAGACCCAGTACTTC. Translation gives CASRNFGQETQYF.

The chain combines TRBV11-2 with TRBJ2-1; TRBD2 aligns across 10 bases. Germline-derived CDR1 and CDR2 are SGHAT and FQNNGV. J gave up 4 bases and V 5 bases, and 14 bases lay outside the gene matches. The CDR3 has 18 amino acids. The CDR3 region has the DNA TGTGCCAGCAGCCGCCCCGGGTGGGTAGCGGGAGGTTACAATGAGCAGTTCTTC. This codes for CASSRPGWVAGGYNEQFF.

Here the CDR3 reads CASSNRDIRWRNTEAFF. CDR3 coding DNA: TGTGCCAGCAGTAACCGGGACATTCGATGGAGGAACACTGAAGCTTTCTTT. The V and J genes are TRBV6-6 and TRBJ1-1, with D perhaps TRBD1 (6 bases). V was cut by 5 bases and J by 1 base, with 20 bases left in between. Germline CDR1 is MNHNY and CDR2 is SVGAGI (reference sequence). This CDR3 has 17 residues.

The V gene is TRBV7-2, the J gene TRBJ2-3; D gene ambiguous. This CDR3 comprises 13 residues. The germline CDR1 and CDR2 sequences are SGHTA and FQGNSA. Trimming took 5 bases from V and 2 from J, leaving 8 bases between them. The CDR3 bases are TGTGCCAGCAGCCCAGGAGACACAGATACGCAGTATTTT. Translated: CASSPGDTDTQYF.

The chain uses TRBV20-1 and TRBJ1-4; D is uncertain. In germline, CDR1 is DFQATT, CDR2 SNEGSKA (reference sequence). Trimming cost V 0 bases and J 1 base, with 6 bases left between them. This CDR3 is 14 amino acids long. The CDR3, as DNA: TGCAGTGCTAGAGAGTGGGGAACTAATGAAAAACTGTTTTTT. As protein: CSAREWGTNEKLFF.

A few counts support this clonotype. V and J are TRBV27 and TRBJ2-6; 9 positions agree with TRBD1. Germline V gene lookup returns CDR1 MNHEY and CDR2 SMNVEV (reference sequence). Trimming at V came to 5 bases and at J to 1 base, leaving 6 bases not matched to a gene. The CDR3 runs 17 residues. The CDR3 reads CASSTGGRLSGANVLTF. The CDR3 DNA reads as TGTGCCAGCAGTACAGGGGGCAGACTTTCTGGGGCCAACGTCCTGACTTTC.

The V call is TRBV28, the J call TRBJ1-1, with 8 positions matching TRBD1. CDR3 size: 16 residues. Germline V lookup: CDR1 MDHEN, CDR2 SYDVKM. The ends lost 7 bases at V and 5 bases at J; junction bases unmatched: 15. CDR3 region: CASNIQVGTGQTEAFF. As DNA, the CDR3 is TGTGCCAGCAACATCCAAGTCGGGACAGGACAAACTGAAGCTTTCTTT.

The J gene is TRBJ2-7, the V gene TRBV9; TRBD2 agrees at 8 bases. Germline CDR1 SGDLS, CDR2 YYNGEE. V lost 0 bases to trimming and J lost 2 bases; unmatched junction nucleotides: 4. The CDR3 sequence is 15 residues long. The chain's CDR3 is CASSVDPGLAYEQYF. The CDR3 bases are TGTGCCAGCAGCGTAGACCCGGGACTAGCCTACGAGCAGTACTTC.

Here the CDR3 DNA reads TGCAGCGTTGCGAAACCCGGGACGGGGGGGGGTGGCTACACCTTC. This gives the protein CSVAKPGTGGGGYTF. V is TRBV29-1 and J is TRBJ1-2; perhaps TRBD1 as D (5 bases). CDR3 size: 15 residues. The germline V gene encodes CDR1 SQVTM and CDR2 ANQGSEA. The ends were cut back, 4 bases at V and 7 bases at J, with 22 bases in the middle.

This clonotype has a count of ten or more. This rearrangement joins TRBV24-1 to TRBJ2-1; the D gene is possibly TRBD1 (5 bases). The CDR3 is 12 residues long. V was trimmed by 3 bases and J by 10 bases, leaving 9 bases between them. Looked up from germline, CDR1 is KGHDR and CDR2 is SFDVKD. DNA of the CDR3: TGTGCCACCAGTGATCCAAGACAGGAGCAGTTCTTC. Encoded protein: CATSDPRQEQFF.

This clonotype was seen only once. This chain joins TRBV10-3 and TRBJ2-1; 7 nucleotides line up with TRBD2. The germline CDR1 and CDR2 sequences are ENHRY and SYGVKD. The length of the CDR3 is 14 residues. The ends lost 8 bases at V and 7 bases at J; junction bases unmatched: 11. This CDR3 is CAIGEAGSPNEQFF. As DNA, the CDR3 is TGTGCCATCGGGGAAGCGGGGAGTCCTAATGAGCAGTTCTTC.

This clonotype was picked up a small number of times. This chain uses TRBV29-1 with TRBJ2-7; TRBD1 agrees at 10 bases. The CDR3 is made up of 13 amino acids. The germline CDR1 and CDR2 sequences are SQVTM and ANQGSEA. Germline trimming cut 3 bases from V and 4 bases from J; bases unmatched to any gene: 3. The CDR3 protein is CSVDLGQGYEQYF. In nucleotides, the CDR3 is TGCAGCGTTGACTTGGGACAGGGGTACGAGCAGTACTTC.

The chain uses TRBV7-2 and TRBJ2-3; a possible D gene is TRBD1 (5 bases). This CDR3 spans 15 amino acids. V lost 5 bases and J lost 6, with 18 bases in between. CDR1 and CDR2 (germline): SGHTA, FQGNSA. CDR3 region: CASSIRASPGDTQYF. The DNA for the CDR3 is TGTGCCAGCAGCATCCGGGCCTCACCAGGGGATACGCAGTATTTT.

V is TRBV27 and J is TRBJ1-5; unclear D gene. The V and J ends lost 3 bases and 6 bases respectively, with 9 bases between them. Germline CDR1 and CDR2: MNHEY and SMNVEV (reference sequence). The CDR3 runs 13 residues. The CDR3 region has the DNA TGTGCCAGCAGTTTCGGGTCGAGTCAGCCCCAGCATTTT. It translates to CASSFGSSQPQHF.

CDR3 bases: TGTGCCAGCAGCCTGGGACGGAGAGCACCCGCAGCTTTCTTT. The encoded protein is CASSLGRRAPAAFF. The chain joins TRBV5-6 to TRBJ1-1; possibly TRBD1 for D (5 bases). The CDR3 is 14 residues long. CDR1 is SGHDT, CDR2 YYEEEE, per germline. The germline V and J ends were trimmed by 4 bases and 10 bases, with 20 bases remaining between them.

The rearrangement joins TRBV10-3 to TRBJ1-1; the match to TRBD1 covers 12 bases. The CDR3 runs to 17 residues. J lost 5 bases, V lost 7 bases, and 14 bases had no gene match. CDR1 and CDR2 from the germline V gene are ENHRY and SYGVKD. The CDR3 spells CAIKPGTGGAELTEAFF. The CDR3 nucleotides read TGTGCCATCAAACCCGGGACAGGGGGCGCCGAACTAACTGAAGCTTTCTTT.

The chain is built from TRBV2 and TRBJ1-6; the D is unclear. The CDR3 spans 16 residues. The germline V gene encodes CDR1 SNHLY and CDR2 FYNNEI. Trimming removed 7 bases at V and 3 bases at J, with 16 bases between. The DNA of the CDR3 is TGTGCCAGCACCCCTCCCGGGATACGCTATAATTCACCCCTCCACTTT. Translation gives CASTPPGIRYNSPLHF.

Turning to this clonotype: One end of the junction is discordant with germline, which a read error may explain. V and J are TRBV7-2 and TRBJ2-1; 12 nucleotides line up with TRBD2. CDR3 length equals 15 residues. Germline V lookup: CDR1 SGHTA, CDR2 FQGNSA. The CDR3 region is CASSLAGGVYNEQFF. DNA for the CDR3: TGTGCCAGCAGCCTAGCGGGGGGGGTCTACAATGAGCAGTTCTTC.

As concerns this clonotype: One end of the junction fails to match germline, which may point to a read error. The genes are TRBV7-7 and TRBJ1-1; D ambiguous. The germline gives CDR1 SSHAT, CDR2 FNYEAQ (reference sequence). This CDR3 comprises 13 residues. The CDR3 here is CASSLTSDTEAFF. CDR3 nucleotide sequence: TGTGCTAGCAGCTTGACGAGTGACACTGAAGCTTTCTTT.

This clonotype has ten or more counts. The rearrangement links TRBV29-1 to TRBJ1-2, with D perhaps TRBD1 (5 bases). V lost 2 bases to trimming and J lost 7 bases, with 14 bases between them. CDR1 SQVTM and CDR2 ANQGSEA come from the germline V gene. CDR3 size: 13 residues. The CDR3, as DNA: TGCAGCGTTGAACCAATGACAGTAGCTGGCTACACCTTC. Translating gives CSVEPMTVAGYTF.

The chain recombines TRBV29-1 with TRBJ2-1; unclear D gene. The CDR3 extends over 12 amino acids. V shed 4 bases and J shed 9 bases, with 13 bases lying between them. The germline CDR1 and CDR2 sequences are SQVTM and ANQGSEA. The CDR3 DNA reads TGCAGCGTTGTATCTGGCGTGGCTGAGCAGTTCTTC. Translated, it gives CSVVSGVAEQFF.